What follows are 9 T cell receptor beta chains derived from one specimen sequenced in a study of T cells in Graves' hyperthyroidism and ophthalmopathy. TCR beta CDR3 regions were amplified from RNA. The TCR CDR3 was amplified in a first-round RT-PCR using the HTBI primer set. TCRdb re-called the multiplex PCR reads with MiXCR, one entry per CDR3 protein. The sample has approximately 490,000 distinct CDR3 sequences; about 22% are singletons. Sequenced material: blood. The receptors here all came from a woman in her seventies with Graves' ophthalmopathy.

This clonotype was observed at least ten times. The gene calls are TRBV6-2 or TRBV6-3 and TRBJ2-7; D unclear. This CDR3 has 14 amino acids. With 7 bases removed from V and 3 bases from J, the gap between germline ends came to 16 bases. Germline V gene lookup returns CDR1 MNHEY and CDR2 SVGEGT. CDR3 amino acids: CASNGDGRVYEQYF. CDR3 bases: TGTGCCAGCAACGGAGACGGACGGGTCTACGAGCAGTACTTC.

This clonotype was seen many times. The chain couples TRBV7-8 to TRBJ1-5; 7 positions agree with TRBD1. With V trimmed by 6 bases and J by 9 bases, 14 bases remained unmatched. This CDR3 is built from 15 residues. Germline CDR1 is SGHVS and CDR2 is FQNEAQ. CDR3 sequence: CASRGAGGLFGPQHF. The DNA of the CDR3 is TGTGCCAGCAGGGGGGCAGGGGGTCTTTTCGGGCCCCAGCATTTT.

The CDR3 nucleotides are TGTGCCATCAGTCACGACAGGGAGGCTTTCTTT. It translates to CAISHDREAFF. The gene calls are TRBV10-3 and TRBJ1-1; 7 bases are shared with TRBD1. Trimming removed 5 bases from V and 11 bases from J; junction bases left unmatched: 5. The CDR3 is 11 residues long. Germline V gives CDR1 ENHRY, CDR2 SYGVKD.

The CDR3 sequence: CASSFTGGAQYF. The CDR3 DNA follows: TGTGCCAGCAGTTTCACAGGGGGAGCGCAGTATTTT. The genes are TRBV12-3 or TRBV12-4 and TRBJ2-3; 8 bases map to TRBD1. V lost 3 bases and J lost 10; bases outside the gene matches: 3. The CDR3 is 12 amino acids.

V gene TRBV5-5 combines with J gene TRBJ2-3, with 10 bases fitting TRBD2. Per germline, CDR1 SGHKS and CDR2 YYEKEE (reference sequence). CDR3 length: 16 residues. V gave up 0 bases and J gave up 9 bases; unmatched junction bases: 10. The CDR3 loop is CASSLVTSGQNRTQYF. In nucleotides, the CDR3 is TGTGCCAGCAGCTTGGTGACTAGCGGGCAGAATCGAACGCAGTATTTT.

The rearrangement joins TRBV28 to TRBJ1-3, with D possibly being TRBD1 (5 bases). This CDR3 spans 15 amino acids. In germline, CDR1 is MDHEN, CDR2 SYDVKM. V was pared by 2 bases and J by 0 bases, with 8 bases between. This chain's CDR3 is CASSLGAVSGNTIYF. Written as DNA, the CDR3 is TGTGCCAGCAGTTTAGGGGCCGTCTCTGGAAACACCATATATTTT.

In its sample, this clonotype was seen a few times. The V gene is TRBV28, the J gene TRBJ1-1; D might be TRBD1 (5 bases). V lost 6 bases to trimming and J lost 4 bases, with 9 bases between them. The CDR3 is 12 amino acids. Looked up from germline, CDR1 is MDHEN and CDR2 is SYDVKM. CDR3 sequence reads: CASSRGVTEAFF. CDR3 DNA sequence: TGTGCCAGCAGCCGAGGGGTCACTGAAGCTTTCTTT.

At least ten counts were recorded for this clonotype. J is TRBJ2-1 and V is TRBV7-9; 7 nucleotides agree with TRBD2. The ends lost 6 bases at V and 9 bases at J; junction bases unmatched: 8. CDR1 and CDR2 (germline): SEHNR, FQNEAQ (reference sequence). There are 13 residues in the CDR3. In DNA form, the CDR3 reads TGTGCCAGCAGTAACGGACTAGTTGCTGAGCAGTTCTTC. Its translation: CASSNGLVAEQFF. The whole variable domain, filled in from reference TRBV7-9 and TRBJ2-1, reads DTGVSQNPRHKITKRGQNVTFRCDPISEHNRLYWYRQTLGQGPEFLTYFQNEAQLEKSRLLSDRFSAERPKGSFSTLEIQRTEQGDSAMYLCASSNGLVAEQFFGPGTRLTVL.

This clonotype was picked up many times. The chain uses TRBV2 and TRBJ2-7, with 9 bases matching TRBD1. V lost 5 bases to trimming and J lost 6 bases; unmatched junction nucleotides: 8. CDR1 is SNHLY and CDR2 is FYNNEI in the germline V gene. CDR3 size: 14 residues. The CDR3 region is CASSFRQGEGEQYF. For the CDR3, the DNA is TGTGCCAGCAGTTTCCGACAGGGGGAGGGCGAGCAGTACTTC.